The present T cell receptor beta chain was sequenced within a study of blood T cell repertoires in COVID-19. About the study: Both acute and convalescent COVID-19 samples were obtained from the United States, Italy and Spain. PBMCs, B-cell-depleted T cells, or T cells were the source of the cDNA or gDNA that made up the material.

Germline V gene lookup returns CDR1 SGHDT and CDR2 YYEEEE. The V end lost 4 bases, the J end lost 1 base, and 8 bases lay between the germline ends. The CDR3 covers 13 residues. In the original processing: Nucleated cell number was recorded as an estimate derived from reference gene primer amplification. The assay was immunoSEQ multiplex PCR, and TCRdb's table has in-frame clones only and misses some. V and J calls and clone size follow that table, whereas D and trimming were derived from the DNA. The sample includes tens of thousands of clones, approximately 79% seen only once; the top ten take approximately 25%.

Source material: peripheral blood. The receptor's source is a man aged 55 to 70 with active or convalescent COVID-19. V gene TRBV5-6 combines with J gene TRBJ1-1; maybe TRBD1 (5 bases). For the CDR3, the DNA is TGTGCCAGCAGCCTCACAGGGAACACTGAAGCTTTCTTT. Encoded protein: CASSLTGNTEAFF.